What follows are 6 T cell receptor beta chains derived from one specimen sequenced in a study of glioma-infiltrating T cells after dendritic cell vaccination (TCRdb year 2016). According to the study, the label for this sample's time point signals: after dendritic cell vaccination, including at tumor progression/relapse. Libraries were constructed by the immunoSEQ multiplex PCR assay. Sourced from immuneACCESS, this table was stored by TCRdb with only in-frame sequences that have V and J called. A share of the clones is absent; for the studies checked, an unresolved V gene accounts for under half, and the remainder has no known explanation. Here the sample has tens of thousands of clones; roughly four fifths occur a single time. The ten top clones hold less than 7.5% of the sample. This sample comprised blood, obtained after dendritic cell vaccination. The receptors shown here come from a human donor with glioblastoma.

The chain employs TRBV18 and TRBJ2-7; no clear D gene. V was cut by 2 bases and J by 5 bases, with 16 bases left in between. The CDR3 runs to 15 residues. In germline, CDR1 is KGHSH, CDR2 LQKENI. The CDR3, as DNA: TGTGCCAGCTCACCAAACATGCACATCGGAGACGAGCAGTACTTC. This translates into CASSPNMHIGDEQYF.

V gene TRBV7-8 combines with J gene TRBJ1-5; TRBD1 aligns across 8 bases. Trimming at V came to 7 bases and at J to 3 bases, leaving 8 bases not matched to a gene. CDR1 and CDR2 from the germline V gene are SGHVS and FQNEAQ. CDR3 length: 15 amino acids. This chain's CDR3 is CASTNWDRNNQPQHF. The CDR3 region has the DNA TGTGCCAGCACCAATTGGGACAGGAACAATCAGCCCCAGCATTTT. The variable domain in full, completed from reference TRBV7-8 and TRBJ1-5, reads GAGVSQSPRYKVAKRGQDVALRCDPISGHVSLFWYQQALGQGPEFLTYFQNEAQLDKSGLPSDRFFAERPEGSVSTLKIQRTQQEDSAVYLCASTNWDRNNQPQHFGDGTRLSIL.

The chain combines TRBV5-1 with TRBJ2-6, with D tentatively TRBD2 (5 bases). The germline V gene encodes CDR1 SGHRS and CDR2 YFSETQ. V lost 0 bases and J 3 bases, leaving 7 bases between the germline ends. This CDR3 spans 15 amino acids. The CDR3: CASSLAGSGANVLTF. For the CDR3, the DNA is TGCGCCAGCAGCTTGGCTGGGAGTGGGGCCAACGTCCTGACTTTC.

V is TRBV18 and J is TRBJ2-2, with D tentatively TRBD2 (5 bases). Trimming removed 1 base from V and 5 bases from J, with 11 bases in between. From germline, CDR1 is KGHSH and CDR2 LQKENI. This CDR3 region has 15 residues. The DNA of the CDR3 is TGTGCCAGCTCACCACTTACGGGAAGGACCGGGGAGCTGTTTTTT. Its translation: CASSPLTGRTGELFF.

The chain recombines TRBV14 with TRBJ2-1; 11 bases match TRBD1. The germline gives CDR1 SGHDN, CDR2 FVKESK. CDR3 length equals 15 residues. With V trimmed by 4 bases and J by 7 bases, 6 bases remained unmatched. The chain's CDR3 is CASSPRTGGWNEQFF. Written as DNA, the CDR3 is TGTGCCAGCAGCCCGCGGACAGGGGGCTGGAATGAGCAGTTCTTC.

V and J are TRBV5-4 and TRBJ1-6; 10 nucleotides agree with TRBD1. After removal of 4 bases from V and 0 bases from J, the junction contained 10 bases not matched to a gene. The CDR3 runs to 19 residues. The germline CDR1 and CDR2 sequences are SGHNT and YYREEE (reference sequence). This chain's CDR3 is CASSNAGTGAFSYNSPLHF. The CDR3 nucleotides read TGTGCCAGCAGCAATGCCGGGACAGGGGCGTTCTCCTATAATTCACCCCTCCACTTT.